Below are 5 T cell receptor beta chains sequenced from a single sample in a study of identical twins (TCRdb year 2016). The protocol used for the library was 5' RACE. Sequencing relied on an Illumina HiSeq 2000. Clones were called with MiXCR by TCRdb after fastp trimmed the public reads at Q25, and only in-frame beta chains were retained. Rows are combined by CDR3 protein, so each entry shows the most common genes and DNA. Here the sample has 250,000 or so distinct CDR3 sequences; about 8% occur a single time. The ten largest clones take up approximately 3% of the sample. This sample was shared with a second study, whose subject was yellow fever vaccine responses in identical twins.

The sample taken for sequencing was CD8+ T cells sorted from blood. The origin of the receptors is a woman aged 18-35 years in good health.

This clonotype has only a few counts. The chain has TRBV7-9 and TRBJ2-5; TRBD1 or TRBD2 may be the D gene (6 bases each). The CDR3 is made up of 14 amino acids. With 4 bases removed from V and 1 base from J, the gap between germline ends came to 10 bases. In germline, CDR1 is SEHNR, CDR2 FQNEAQ (reference sequence). The CDR3 nucleotides read TGTGCCAGCAGCTCTGGGGGGCGCCAAGAGACCCAGTACTTC. It is translated as CASSSGGRQETQYF.

This clonotype showed up many times. J is TRBJ2-1 and V is TRBV9; tentatively, D is TRBD1 or TRBD2 (5 bases each). V lost 3 bases, J lost 4 bases, and 17 bases lay in between. The CDR3 sequence is 16 residues long. Germline lookup yields CDR1 SGDLS and CDR2 YYNGEE. This CDR3 reads CASSERLTGLYNEQFF. The CDR3 region has the DNA TGTGCCAGCAGCGAGCGCCTTACAGGACTGTACAATGAGCAGTTCTTC.

In this sample, this clonotype turned up a few times. This chain connects TRBV20-1 to TRBJ2-2; unclear D gene. CDR1 DFQATT and CDR2 SNEGSKA come from the germline V gene (reference sequence). V was cut by 7 bases and J by 1 base, with 10 bases left in between. This CDR3 is built from 13 residues. For the CDR3, the DNA is TGCAGTGTGGCGCAGCGGAACACCGGGGAGCTGTTTTTT. Its translation is CSVAQRNTGELFF.

The rearrangement links TRBV7-9 to TRBJ2-3; possible D gene TRBD1, 6 bases. The CDR3 spans 17 residues. V was pared by 3 bases and J by 0 bases, with 16 bases between. The germline V gene encodes CDR1 SEHNR and CDR2 FQNEAQ (reference sequence). CDR3 nucleotide sequence: TGTGCCAGCAGCTTTGGGGACACCAAGCCTAGCACAGATACGCAGTATTTT. It yields the protein CASSFGDTKPSTDTQYF.

This clonotype was seen a handful of times. V gene TRBV6-1 combines with J gene TRBJ2-2; TRBD1 matches at 11 bases. Germline trimming cut 6 bases from V and 9 bases from J; bases unmatched to any gene: 9. CDR3 length: 15 amino acids. From germline, CDR1 is MNHNS and CDR2 SASEGT. CDR3 sequence reads: CASRRPGTGGWELFF. CDR3 DNA sequence: TGTGCCAGCAGGCGTCCCGGGACAGGGGGGTGGGAGCTGTTTTTT.